Below, 18 T cell receptor beta chains from the same sample are listed, as sequenced in a study of cytomegalovirus exposure and HLA in healthy donors. The method was immunoSEQ multiplex PCR; TCRdb's version includes in-frame clones alone and lacks a portion of them. The table lists about 73,000 clones, 85% to 95% of them singletons. Sequencing was carried out using PBMCs. These receptors were obtained from a young man in good health and CMV-seronegative.

The chain links TRBV5-4 to TRBJ1-1; D uncertain. Germline CDR1 reads SGHNT; CDR2 reads YYREEE (reference sequence). This CDR3 is built from 15 residues. V lost 3 bases, J lost 1 base, and 13 bases lay in between. The CDR3 is CASSSGEERNTEAFF. For the CDR3, the DNA is TGTGCCAGCAGCTCCGGGGAGGAAAGGAACACTGAAGCTTTCTTT.

The chain has TRBV27 and TRBJ2-1; 14 bases fit TRBD2. J was trimmed by 2 bases and V by 7 bases; bases with no gene match: 4. Germline V gene data show CDR1 as MNHEY and CDR2 as SMNVEV (reference sequence). This CDR3 is 16 amino acids long. CDR3 sequence (DNA): TGTGCCAGCACCCCGGGACTAGCGGGGGCCTACAATGAGCAGTTCTTC. The encoded protein is CASTPGLAGAYNEQFF.

The count of this clone is one. The chain has TRBV7-9 and TRBJ1-4, with no clear D. Germline CDR1 is SEHNR and CDR2 is FQNEAQ (reference sequence). V was pared by 5 bases and J by 7 bases, with 11 bases between. CDR3 length equals 13 residues. This chain's CDR3 is CASSPAASEKLFF. As DNA, the CDR3 is TGTGCCAGCAGCCCCGCGGCGAGTGAAAAACTGTTTTTT.

The chain employs TRBV28 and TRBJ1-4, with 7 nucleotides matching TRBD1. The trim removed 7 bases at V and 3 bases at J, leaving 8 bases unmatched. The CDR3 spans 15 residues. Germline CDR1 is MDHEN and CDR2 is SYDVKM. The CDR3 here is CASTQEGTANEKLFF. CDR3 DNA: TGTGCCAGCACCCAGGAGGGGACAGCTAATGAAAAACTGTTTTTT. Based on the CDR3 plus reference TRBV28 and TRBJ1-4, the full variable domain is DVKVTQSSRYLVKRTGEKVFLECVQDMDHENMFWYRQDPGLGLRLIYFSYDVKMKEKGDIPEGYSVSREKKERFSLILESASTNQTSMYLCASTQEGTANEKLFFGSGTQLSVL.

V gene TRBV9 combines with J gene TRBJ1-2; possibly TRBD1 for D (5 bases). The germline V gene has CDR1 SGDLS and CDR2 YYNGEE. Trimming cost V 4 bases and J 1 base, with 23 bases left between them. This CDR3 is built from 18 residues. CDR3 coding DNA: TGTGCCAGCAGCCCATTATCTACCCAGGGTTGGGATAACTATGGCTACACCTTC. Translating gives CASSPLSTQGWDNYGYTF. Full variable domain (rest looked up from reference TRBV9 and TRBJ1-2): DSGVTQTPKHLITATGQRVTLRCSPRSGDLSVYWYQQSLDQGLQFLIQYYNGEERAKGNILERFSAQQFPDLHSELNLSSLELGDSALYFCASSPLSTQGWDNYGYTFGSGTRLTVV.

This chain links TRBV7-9 with TRBJ1-2; 7 nucleotides align to TRBD1. V was pared by 4 bases and J by 4 bases, with 6 bases of the junction left unmatched. There are 14 residues in the CDR3. Germline loops: CDR1 SEHNR, CDR2 FQNEAQ (reference sequence). DNA of the CDR3: TGTGCCAGCAGCTCGGACAGGCGAATCTATGGCTACACCTTC. This codes for CASSSDRRIYGYTF.

This chain joins TRBV29-1 and TRBJ1-2; 10 bases line up with TRBD1. V trimming: 8 bases; J trimming: 6 bases; junction bases outside the gene matches: 9. CDR3 length equals 13 residues. Germline CDR1 and CDR2: SQVTM and ANQGSEA. This CDR3 reads CSIEGQGRDGYTF. CDR3 nucleotides: TGCAGCATAGAGGGACAGGGGAGAGATGGCTACACCTTC.

The CDR3 here is CASSPKSQGTAGNTIYF. The CDR3 nucleotides are TGTGCCAGCTCACCCAAAAGCCAGGGGACGGCTGGAAACACCATATATTTT. The chain joins TRBV18 to TRBJ1-3, with TRBD1 as a possible D gene (6 bases). From germline, CDR1 is KGHSH and CDR2 LQKENI. V shed 3 bases and J shed 2 bases, with 17 bases lying between them. CDR3 length: 17 residues.

This sequence joins TRBV27 and TRBJ1-1; 8 positions match TRBD1. The CDR3 extends over 14 amino acids. The ends lost 4 bases at V and 0 bases at J; junction bases unmatched: 1. Germline V gives CDR1 MNHEY, CDR2 SMNVEV (reference sequence). The chain's CDR3 is CASSWTGMNTEAFF. The CDR3, as DNA: TGTGCCAGCAGTTGGACAGGGATGAACACTGAAGCTTTCTTT.

This clone was seen a few times. The chain has TRBV11-2 and TRBJ2-5; 12 bases match TRBD2. The CDR3 sequence is 18 residues long. V was clipped by 5 bases and J by 0 bases; unmatched bases: 10. CDR1 SGHAT and CDR2 FQNNGV come from the germline V gene. CDR3 nucleotides: TGTGCCAGCAGCCTGCGGACTAGCGGGGACCTGTACCAAGAGACCCAGTACTTC. This codes for CASSLRTSGDLYQETQYF.

The chain recombines TRBV9 with TRBJ1-5, with D tentatively TRBD1 (5 bases). Trimming removed 5 bases from V and 5 bases from J, with 14 bases in between. The length of the CDR3 is 14 residues. CDR1 SGDLS and CDR2 YYNGEE come from the germline V gene. DNA of the CDR3: TGTGCCAGCAGTGCCCTCGGAGGGGATCAGCCCCAGCATTTT. Encoded protein: CASSALGGDQPQHF.

To note about this clone: Distinct nucleotide sequences in the sample also encode this CDR3. This rearrangement joins TRBV5-4 to TRBJ2-5; maybe TRBD2 (6 bases). The V end was cut by 5 bases, the J end by 2 bases, with 10 bases between. Germline V gene sequence: CDR1 SGHNT, CDR2 YYREEE (reference sequence). The CDR3 loop spans 13 amino acids. The chain's CDR3 is CASRVGGQETQYF. The CDR3 DNA follows: TGTGCCAGCAGGGTGGGGGGACAAGAGACCCAGTACTTC. The whole variable domain, filled in from reference TRBV5-4 and TRBJ2-5, reads ETGVTQSPTHLIKTRGQQVTLRCSSQSGHNTVSWYQQALGQGPQFIFQYYREEENGRGNFPPRFSGLQFPNYSSELNVNALELDDSALYLCASRVGGQETQYFGPGTRLLVL.

The chain combines TRBV4-2 with TRBJ1-1; D call uncertain. The CDR3 runs to 15 residues. The germline CDR1 and CDR2 sequences are LGHNA and YNFKEQ. V was cut by 4 bases and J by 1 base, with 13 bases left in between. The CDR3: CASSPLEVTNTEAFF. Written as DNA, the CDR3 is TGTGCCAGCAGCCCCCTTGAGGTGACGAACACTGAAGCTTTCTTT.

This clone was picked up a small number of times. This chain links TRBV28 with TRBJ1-4, with D hard to call. Germline values: CDR1 MDHEN, CDR2 SYDVKM. The CDR3 runs 14 residues. Trimming removed 2 bases from V and 6 bases from J, with 10 bases in between. The CDR3 DNA follows: TGTGCCAGCAGTTTAGAACGGAGGGATGAAAAACTGTTTTTT. Translation: CASSLERRDEKLFF.

The chain combines TRBV5-5 with TRBJ2-5; 7 bases fit TRBD2. V dropped 7 bases and J dropped 5; count of bases not matched to a gene: 8. CDR1 and CDR2 (germline): SGHKS, YYEKEE (reference sequence). The CDR3 sequence is 13 residues long. This CDR3 is CASLGEGTETQYF. In DNA form, the CDR3 reads TGTGCCAGCTTGGGGGAGGGGACGGAGACCCAGTACTTC. The entire variable domain, with the rest obtained from reference TRBV5-5 and TRBJ2-5, is as follows: DAGVTQSPTHLIKTRGQQVTLRCSPISGHKSVSWYQQVLGQGPQFIFQYYEKEERGRGNFPDRFSARQFPNYSSELNVNALLLGDSALYLCASLGEGTETQYFGPGTRLLVL.

The chain carries TRBV18 and TRBJ2-2; 10 bases agree with TRBD2. The ends lost 5 bases at V and 3 bases at J; junction bases unmatched: 9. The CDR3 is 17 amino acids. Germline CDR1 reads KGHSH; CDR2 reads LQKENI. DNA for the CDR3: TGTGCCAGCTCAGGGAACGGGACTAGCGATTACACCGGGGAGCTGTTTTTT. Translated, it gives CASSGNGTSDYTGELFF.

V and J are TRBV7-2 and TRBJ1-1, with no clear D. V lost 5 bases, J lost 4 bases, and 8 bases lay in between. CDR1 is SGHTA, CDR2 FQGNSA, per germline. This CDR3 spans 12 amino acids. CDR3 in DNA: TGTGCCAGCAGCCCCGGAGGCACTGAAGCTTTCTTT. Its protein is CASSPGGTEAFF.

The CDR3 loop is CASSAGSGGTDTQYF. The DNA of the CDR3 is TGTGCCAGCAGCGCCGGCAGCGGGGGCACAGATACGCAGTATTTT. This rearrangement joins TRBV9 to TRBJ2-3; 7 bases agree with TRBD2. V lost 3 bases and J lost 1; bases outside the gene matches: 5. This CDR3 comprises 15 residues. The germline V gene has CDR1 SGDLS and CDR2 YYNGEE.